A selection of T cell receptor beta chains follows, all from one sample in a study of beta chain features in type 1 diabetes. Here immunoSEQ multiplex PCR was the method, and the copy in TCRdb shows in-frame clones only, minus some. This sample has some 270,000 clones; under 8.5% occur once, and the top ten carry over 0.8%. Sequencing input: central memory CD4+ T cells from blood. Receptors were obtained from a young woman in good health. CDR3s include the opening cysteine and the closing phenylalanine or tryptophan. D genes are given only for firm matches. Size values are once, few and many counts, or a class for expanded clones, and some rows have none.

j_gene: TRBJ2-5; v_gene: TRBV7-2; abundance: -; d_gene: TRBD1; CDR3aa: CASSLAGTGEETQYF; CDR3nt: TGTGCCAGCAGCTTAGCCGGGACAGGGGAAGAGACCCAGTACTTC
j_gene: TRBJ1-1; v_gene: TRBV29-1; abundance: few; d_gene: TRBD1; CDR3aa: CSGSGGWGMNTEAFF; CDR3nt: TGCAGCGGGTCAGGGGGCTGGGGAATGAACACTGAAGCTTTCTTT
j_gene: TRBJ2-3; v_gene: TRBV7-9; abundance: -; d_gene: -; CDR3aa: CASSDNTDTQYF; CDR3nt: TGTGCCAGCAGCGACAATACAGATACGCAGTATTTT
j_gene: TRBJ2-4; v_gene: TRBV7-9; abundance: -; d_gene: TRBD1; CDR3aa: CASSLGTGAKNIQYF; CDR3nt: TGTGCCAGCAGCTTAGGGACAGGGGCCAAAAACATTCAGTACTTC
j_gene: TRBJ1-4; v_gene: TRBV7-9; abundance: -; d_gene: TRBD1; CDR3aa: CDPRTGFGEKLFF; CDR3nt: TGTGATCCCCGGACAGGGTTTGGAGAAAAACTGTTTTTT
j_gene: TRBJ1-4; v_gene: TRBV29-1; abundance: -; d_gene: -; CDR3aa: CSALKQDEKLFF; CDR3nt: TGCAGCGCTCTAAAACAGGATGAAAAACTGTTTTTT
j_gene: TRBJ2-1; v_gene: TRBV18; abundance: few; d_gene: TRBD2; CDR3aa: CASSRTLAGGLDEQFF; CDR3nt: TGTGCCAGCTCGCGAACGCTAGCGGGAGGGCTTGATGAGCAGTTCTTC
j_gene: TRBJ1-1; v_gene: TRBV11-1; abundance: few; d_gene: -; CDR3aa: CASSFGQGRDEAFF; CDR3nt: TGTGCCAGCAGCTTTGGGCAGGGACGGGATGAAGCTTTCTTT
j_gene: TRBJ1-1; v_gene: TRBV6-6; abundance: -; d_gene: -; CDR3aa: CASTEPGKRPEAFF; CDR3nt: TGTGCCAGCACAGAACCAGGGAAGCGGCCTGAAGCTTTCTTT
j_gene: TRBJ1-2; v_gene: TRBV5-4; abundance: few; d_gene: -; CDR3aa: CASSLAGNGYTF; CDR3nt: TGTGCCAGCAGCTTGGCAGGGAATGGCTACACCTTC
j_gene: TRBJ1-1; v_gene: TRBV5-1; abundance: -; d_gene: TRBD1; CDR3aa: CASIEGALNTEAFF; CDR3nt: TGCGCCAGCATCGAGGGGGCTCTGAACACTGAAGCTTTCTTT
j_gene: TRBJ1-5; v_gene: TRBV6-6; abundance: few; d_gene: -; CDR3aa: CASSSTGGARQPQHF; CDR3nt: TGTGCCAGCAGTTCGACTGGTGGGGCGAGGCAGCCCCAGCATTTT
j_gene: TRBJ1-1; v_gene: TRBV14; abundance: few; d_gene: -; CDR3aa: CASSQALYTEAFF; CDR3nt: TGTGCCAGCAGCCAAGCATTGTACACTGAAGCTTTCTTT
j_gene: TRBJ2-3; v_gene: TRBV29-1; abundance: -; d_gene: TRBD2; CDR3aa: CSAPVGGNTDTQYF; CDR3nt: TGCAGCGCCCCGGTGGGGGGGAACACAGATACGCAGTATTTT
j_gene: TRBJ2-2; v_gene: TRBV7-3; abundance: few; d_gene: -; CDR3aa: CASSSDRNTGELFF; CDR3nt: TGTGCCAGCAGCTCAGACAGAAACACCGGGGAGCTGTTTTTT
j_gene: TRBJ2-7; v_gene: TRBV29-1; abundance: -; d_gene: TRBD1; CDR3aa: CSVPGQGSYEQYF; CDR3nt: TGCAGCGTACCGGGACAGGGATCCTACGAGCAGTACTTC
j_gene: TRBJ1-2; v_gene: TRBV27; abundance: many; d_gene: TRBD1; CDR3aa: CASGTGTGDYGYTF; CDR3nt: TGTGCCAGCGGCACCGGGACAGGGGACTATGGCTACACCTTC